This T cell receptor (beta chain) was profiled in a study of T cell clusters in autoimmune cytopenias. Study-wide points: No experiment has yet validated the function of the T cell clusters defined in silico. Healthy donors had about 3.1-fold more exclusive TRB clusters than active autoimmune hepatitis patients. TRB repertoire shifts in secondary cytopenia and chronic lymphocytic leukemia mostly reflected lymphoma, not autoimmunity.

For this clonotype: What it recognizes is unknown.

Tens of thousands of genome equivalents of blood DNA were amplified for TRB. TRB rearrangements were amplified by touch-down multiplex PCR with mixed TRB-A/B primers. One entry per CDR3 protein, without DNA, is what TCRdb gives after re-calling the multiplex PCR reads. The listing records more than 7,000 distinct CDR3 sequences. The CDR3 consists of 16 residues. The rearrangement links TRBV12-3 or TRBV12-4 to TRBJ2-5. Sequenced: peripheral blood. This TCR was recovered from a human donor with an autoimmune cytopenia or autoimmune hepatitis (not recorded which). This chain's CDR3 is CASSKTDGPYQETQYF.